This T cell receptor beta chain comes out of a study of persistence of HIV-infected CD4 T cells. About the research overall: Donors had been on suppressive ART for a median of 8 years. Study-level findings and limits: Degenerate expanded CDR3beta sequences were enriched among CMV- and Gag-responding cells.

V was clipped by 2 bases and J by 5 bases, with 4 bases between them. Germline V gives CDR1 SGHDT, CDR2 YYEEEE. CDR3 length: 12 residues. The libraries were made with immunoSEQ version 4 in survey mode. Assay used: immunoSEQ multiplex PCR; TCRdb lists only in-frame clones, some missing. The data contain approximately 32,000 clones, 75% to 85% of them seen just once; the ten biggest clones take up approximately 20%. The stimulus was an HIV-1 Gag 15-mer peptide pool, about 1 ug/peptide/mL. Sorted nonresponding memory CD4+ T cells were CD40L-negative, CD69-negative, CD45RO-high. Comments on this clone: As yet, its antigen is unknown.

This sequence originates from an adult woman with HIV who was CMV-seropositive. This sequence joins TRBV5-6 and TRBJ1-4; D ambiguous. This material consisted of CD4+ T cells sorted from PBMCs after roughly 18-hour stimulation, taken from a patient who received antiretroviral therapy. Here the CDR3 DNA reads TGTGCCAGCAGCTTTTACAATGAAAAACTGTTTTTT. This sequence encodes CASSFYNEKLFF.